Sequencing of this TCR beta chain was carried out in a study of cytomegalovirus exposure and HLA in healthy donors (dated by TCRdb to 2015 to 2018). Concerning the study at large: In an earlier analysis of approximately 500 of the donors, under 300 Gb of sequence data and 100 million or so unique TCR beta sequences from roughly 190 million T cells were reported. Around 320 gigabases of sequencing data and tens of millions of unique TCR sequences were included in an early release covering about 620 HLA-typed donors. The genetic ancestry cluster associated with self-reported Caucasian donors included 81% of the 398 genotyped donors. The study aimed to test whether signatures of past pathogen exposure could be identified by cataloging public T cell receptors. The T cell repertoires of 666 subjects were profiled by immunosequencing and related to cytomegalovirus serostatus. A separate validation cohort of roughly 130 different subjects was used in addition to the roughly 670-subject first cohort. To predict cytomegalovirus infection status, the study combined high-throughput TCR immunosequencing, statistical association of individual TCRs with disease status, and machine learning. A later analysis re-examined previously published TCR beta repertoires from roughly 650 donors and added high-resolution HLA genotyping to investigate patterns of TCR occurrence. Rather than using new phenotypic data, the later analysis identified candidate immune exposures from TCR beta sequences and from how often those sequences occurred across donors. In an earlier analysis of roughly 580 of the donors, high-throughput TCR beta sequencing was used to judge whether each TCR beta V gene segment behaved as functional or pseudogenic. Donor age, sex, ethnicity and CMV serostatus were compiled together with the repertoire data. Genome-wide SNP genotypes for about 65% of the roughly 670 donors were used in a later genetic analysis, which treated that subset as a discovery cohort. Every repertoire in the discovery cohort had been generated on one and the same sequencing platform. HLA typing included class I and class II loci at four-digit resolution. The number of donors typed differed by locus, with roughly 620-640 for A, B, C, DRB1 and DQB1, about 500 for DQA1, 600 to 610 for DPA1, and some 450 for DPB1. About five DR-DQ haplotypes were treated as single units for association and clustering because of strong linkage in the cohort. On average, 235,054 unique TCR beta nucleotide sequences were sequenced per donor among about 400 genotyped donors of the cohort, with 15% to 20% of those sequences being non-productive. What the authors observed across the whole study: The classifier was reported to diagnose cytomegalovirus status with high specificity and sensitivity in both the original cohort and the validation cohort. In the study, around 160 TCR beta chains were listed as associated with cytomegalovirus. For the cohort, immune exposure information was limited to CMV serostatus. A further reported finding was that TCR beta sequences accurately predicted the HLA-A and HLA-B alleles for most subjects in the first cohort. It was suggested by the authors that the approach could potentially be generalized to other disease states and immunological phenotypes. Some IMGT-functional V segments, including TRBV6-2 and TRBV6-3, could not be told apart with the 87-base-pair reads, so those segments were excluded. A later genetic analysis associated a missense DCLRE1C variant with V-gene and J-gene trimming of TCR beta chains, and an independent cohort replicated the association. Because some donors lacked HLA typing at each locus, the association tests relied only on the typed subset. In an earlier analysis of about 550 of the donors, most TCR beta V segments were observed in productive rearrangements about 87% or about 30% of the time, broadly matching IMGT annotations. Correlated functional status among segregating V segments might reflect linkage disequilibrium, but an unknown experimental factor could not be ruled out. The cohort was sequenced for TCR beta chains only, and without alpha or paired-chain data the features that could be detected were limited. While some public TCRs were present in many individuals, most TCR sequences turned up only very rarely across donors. Compared with the roughly 670-donor mean, donors in an Asian-associated ancestry cluster had fewer N-insertions in productive TCRs, according to a later genetic analysis. A later analysis associated approximately 17,000 TCR beta sequences with specific HLA alleles at a false discovery rate of 0.05. A later analysis reported that several top co-occurrence clusters appeared linked to parvovirus B19, influenza, CMV and Epstein-Barr virus. When HLA alleles, especially DR and DQ, strongly co-occurred, TCR associations were difficult to assign to individual alleles. In vitro tests confirmed that a few of the cytomegalovirus-associated TCR beta chains recognize cytomegalovirus antigens. In a later analysis, most CMV-associated TCR beta chains were found to appear HLA-restricted, with HLA associations seemingly driven largely by CMV exposure. Some 16 rarely observed V segments, including chromosome 9 orphons, were excluded from the earlier analysis of a few hundred of the donors because counts were too low. Roughly uniform sequencing depth across donors was assumed in presence/absence analyses, although this assumption may not hold. The sequencing pipeline was judged likely to have produced a cluster of highly shared sequence variants as a technical artifact. A later analysis found that HLA-associated TCR beta chains were more clonally expanded and had lower generation probabilities than equally common non-associated chains. A later analysis found that TCR association rates varied across HLA loci, with DRB1 alleles showing the most associated TCRs and HLA-C alleles the fewest.

Concerning this clone: Its antigen remains undetermined. No quality values exist for individual bases; no much larger clone is one base distant.

V drops 2 bases and J drops 2 bases, leaving 19 bases in between. Measured from the cysteine to the phenylalanine, the CDR3 is 17 residues long. The CDR3 DNA has 51 bases and is translated from base 1. The germline V gene (reference sequence) sets CDR1 to MNHEY and CDR2 to SMNVEV. In total, about 650 healthy bone marrow donors made up the cohort. All cohort members were sampled while nominally healthy, although unrecorded immune exposures were likely present. The donor tested CMV seronegative and was one of the 352 seronegative cohort members. Every donor gave a peripheral blood sample, and the peripheral blood mononuclear cells from that sample were used for TCR beta sequencing. The Qiagen DNeasy Blood Extraction Kit was used to extract genomic DNA from the blood cell samples. Libraries were prepared through the immunoSEQ multiplex PCR assay. For the multiplex PCR, a mixture combining 60 forward primers for TCR Vbeta segments and 13 reverse primers for TCR Jbeta segments was used. Amplification of the CDR3 region of rearranged TCR beta genes was performed with a multiplex PCR assay on genomic DNA. The Illumina HiSeq System was used to sequence the amplified TCR beta libraries as 87-base-pair reads. The original pipeline was this. Across the 670 or so repertoires, a later analysis counted some 81 million unique TCR beta chains, roughly 11 million of which were shared by at least two donors. Raw reads were error-corrected and collapsed into unique sequences by a nearest-neighbor algorithm in which closely related sequences were merged to remove PCR and sequencing errors. Alignment of CDR3 sequences to IMGT reference sequences was used to assign V, D and J gene segments. For a sequence to be retained, a match of at least six nucleotides was required to both a V gene segment and a J gene segment. Rearrangements were called productive when the CDR3 lacked stop codons and stayed in frame with V and J; all others were non-productive. CDR3 was defined according to IMGT convention as the region running from the second conserved V-encoded cysteine to the conserved J-encoded phenylalanine. In an earlier analysis of just under 600 of the donors, sequences lacking an unambiguous match to a single V gene segment were excluded. In an earlier analysis of some 590 of the donors, a V segment was called functional when productive rearrangements were above 56.7%, and segregating when the standard deviation between donors exceeded 5%. A statistical classification framework was built to diagnose cytomegalovirus status from the catalog of TCR beta chain sequences. V and J gene assignment, in a later analysis, came from comparing TCR nucleotide sequences with IMGT/GENE-DB human TR gene sequences. In a later analysis, CDR3 sequences and most-parsimonious VDJ recombination scenarios were assigned using the TCRdist pipeline. A later analysis defined each TCR beta chain by its CDR3 amino acid sequence plus V-gene family, and excluded reads lacking a unique V-gene family. A later analysis removed 500 to 600 highly shared, low-generation-probability nucleotide sequences to deal with suspected cross-contamination and a sequencing artifact. A later analysis calculated a clonal expansion index for each public chain from normalized within-repertoire ranks of inferred template counts. A later analysis computed generation probabilities with a VDJ recombination model fitted to out-of-frame rearrangements, and checked the results against IGoR. In a later analysis, hypergeometric tests were used to score TCR-TCR, TCR-HLA and TCR-CMV co-occurrence, with a repertoire-size bias correction applied to TCR pairs. A later analysis estimated false discovery rates by permuting HLA or CMV assignments 20 times. In a later analysis, co-occurring TCRs were grouped with DBSCAN, and TCRdist sequence similarity was added when clustering was performed within HLA-allele-positive subsets. Repertoires with fewer than 30,000 or more than 120,000 public chains, plus five repertoires with anomalous nucleotide sharing, were excluded from co-occurrence clustering. TCRdb limited this immuneACCESS table to in-frame rearrangements with V and J called. A share of clones is missing; checked studies link under half to unresolved V genes, and the rest is unexplained. The D gene and trimming were derived from the DNA, and the V and J assignments and clone size from that table. Recorded for this sample are more than 150,000 clones; 82% of them occurred a single time. The ten largest account for more than 1.5% of the sample.

The sample was PBMCs. The clonotype comes from a man between 35 and 55 years old in good health and CMV-seronegative. The sequence is built from TRBV27 and TRBJ2-7; the D segment could be TRBD2, given 6 matching bases. The DNA reads as follows: TGTGCCAGCAGTTTAGGAGGGCTCAGGCCCCCTACCTACGAGCAGTACTTC. Its protein product is CASSLGGLRPPTYEQYF.